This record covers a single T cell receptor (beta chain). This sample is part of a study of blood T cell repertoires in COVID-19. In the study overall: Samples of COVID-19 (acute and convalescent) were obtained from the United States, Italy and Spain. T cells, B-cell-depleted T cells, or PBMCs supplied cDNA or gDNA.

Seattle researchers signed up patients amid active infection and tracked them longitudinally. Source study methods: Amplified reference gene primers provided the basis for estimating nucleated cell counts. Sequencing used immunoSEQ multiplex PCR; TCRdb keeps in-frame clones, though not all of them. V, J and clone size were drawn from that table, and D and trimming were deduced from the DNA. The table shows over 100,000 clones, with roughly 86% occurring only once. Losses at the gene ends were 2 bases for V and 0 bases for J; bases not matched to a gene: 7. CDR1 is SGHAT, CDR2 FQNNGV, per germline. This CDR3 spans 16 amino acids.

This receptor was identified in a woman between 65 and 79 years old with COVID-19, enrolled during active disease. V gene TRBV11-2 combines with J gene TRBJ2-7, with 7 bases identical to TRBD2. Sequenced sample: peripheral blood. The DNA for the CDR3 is TGTGCCAGCAGCTTAAGGGAGGGCTGGAGCTCCTACGAGCAGTACTTC. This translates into CASSLREGWSSYEQYF.